These T cell receptor beta chains were read from a single sample in a study of patients and donors after allogeneic stem cell transplantation. TCRdb used MiXCR to reprocess the RT-PCR reads, holding one entry per CDR3 protein. Here the sample spans about 960,000 distinct CDR3 sequences, roughly 18% being singletons. The sequenced sample consisted of blood, either unsorted or a sorted T cell fraction (not recorded which). All receptors come from a human donor who was either an allogeneic HSCT recipient or a stem cell or donor lymphocyte infusion donor (not recorded which). It is not recorded whose cells these are; they may come from a transplant donor. CDR3s include the opening cysteine and the closing phenylalanine or tryptophan. Fields, in order: V gene, J gene, clone size, D gene, CDR3 protein, CDR3 DNA. The D gene is left open where the match is weak. Some rows mark clone size as missing; the rest say once, few, many or name a class of expanded clone.

TRBV6-2/TRBV6-3,TRBJ2-1,few,TRBD1,CASSYPTGSSYNEQFF,TGTGCCAGCAGTTACCCGACAGGGAGCTCCTACAATGAGCAGTTCTTC
TRBV20-1,TRBJ1-5,.,.,CSARVDRNNQPQHF,TGCAGTGCTAGAGTAGACAGGAACAATCAGCCCCAGCATTTT
TRBV6-5,TRBJ2-7,.,.,CASSFYRDIYEQYF,TGTGCCAGCAGTTTCTACCGGGACATCTACGAGCAGTACTTC
TRBV11-2,TRBJ2-2,.,TRBD2,CASTKGSGGTGELFF,TGTGCCAGCACCAAGGGTAGCGGGGGGACCGGGGAGCTGTTTTTT
TRBV3-1,TRBJ2-3,.,.,CASSQVKGPTDTQYF,TGTGCCAGCAGCCAAGTGAAGGGGCCGACAGATACGCAGTATTTT
TRBV5-1,TRBJ2-7,.,.,CASSLGGTLGEQYF,TGCGCCAGCAGCTTGGGCGGGACCCTTGGAGAGCAGTACTTC
TRBV24-1,TRBJ2-5,.,TRBD2,CATSEGSGGVETQYF,TGTGCCACCAGTGAGGGATCGGGGGGGGTAGAGACCCAGTACTTC
TRBV13,TRBJ2-2,few,TRBD1,CASSYGKDRGDTGELFF,TGTGCCAGCAGCTACGGGAAGGACAGGGGGGATACCGGGGAGCTGTTTTTT
TRBV12-3/TRBV12-4,TRBJ2-7,many,TRBD2,CASSLLAGGPEEQYF,TGTGCCAGCAGTTTACTAGCGGGAGGGCCGGAGGAGCAGTACTTC
TRBV12-3/TRBV12-4,TRBJ1-1,few,.,CASRVVVNTEAFF,TGTGCCAGCAGGGTGGTGGTGAACACTGAAGCTTTCTTT
TRBV9,TRBJ2-3,.,TRBD2,CASSVGQRGDLTDTQYF,TGTGCCAGCAGCGTAGGCCAGCGGGGGGACCTCACAGATACGCAGTATTTT
TRBV29-1,TRBJ1-4,few,TRBD1,CSVARGQNNEKLFF,TGCAGCGTTGCCAGGGGGCAGAATAATGAAAAACTGTTTTTT
TRBV12-3/TRBV12-4,TRBJ1-1,many,.,CASSLRGRTEAFF,TGTGCCAGCAGTTTACGGGGAAGGACTGAAGCTTTCTTT
TRBV12-3/TRBV12-4,TRBJ1-3,few,.,CASREGGIGNTIYF,TGTGCCAGCAGGGAAGGGGGAATTGGAAACACCATATATTTT
TRBV4-2,TRBJ2-1,few,.,CASSQTNRVSYNEQFF,TGTGCCAGCAGCCAAACGAACCGGGTGTCCTACAATGAGCAGTTCTTC
TRBV7-2,TRBJ2-7,few,.,CASSLAFWGPGYEQYF,TGTGCCAGCAGCTTAGCCTTTTGGGGGCCTGGTTACGAGCAGTACTTC
TRBV7-2,TRBJ2-7,many,TRBD1,CASRTGGYEQYF,TGTGCCAGCAGAACAGGGGGCTACGAGCAGTACTTC
TRBV5-1,TRBJ1-4,few,TRBD1,CASSYGRTGNEKLFF,TGCGCCAGCAGCTATGGCCGGACAGGGAATGAAAAACTGTTTTTT
TRBV7-9,TRBJ2-7,.,TRBD2,CASSHPPGSGGAREQYF,TGTGCCAGCAGCCACCCCCCGGGCAGCGGGGGGGCAAGGGAGCAGTACTTC
TRBV20-1,TRBJ2-5,.,TRBD1,CSASRQGETQYF,TGCAGTGCTAGTCGACAGGGAGAGACCCAGTACTTC
TRBV5-4,TRBJ2-7,few,TRBD2,CASRSGAGPRGEQYF,TGTGCCAGCAGATCGGGAGCGGGACCAAGAGGGGAGCAGTACTTC
TRBV2,TRBJ2-3,.,.,CASSPNRGADTQYF,TGTGCCAGCAGCCCAAATCGGGGAGCAGATACGCAGTATTTT
TRBV10-2,TRBJ2-7,.,TRBD2,CASRSSGRGIEQYF,TGCGCCAGCAGGTCTAGCGGGAGGGGTATTGAGCAGTACTTC
TRBV7-9,TRBJ2-7,few,.,CASSSGPQAYEQYF,TGTGCCAGCAGCTCGGGCCCTCAAGCCTACGAGCAGTACTTC
TRBV14,TRBJ2-7,few,TRBD2,CASSQDLGLASKQYF,TGTGCCAGCAGCCAAGATCTAGGACTAGCTTCCAAGCAGTACTTC
TRBV9,TRBJ2-2,.,.,CASSITFGGAGELFF,TGTGCCAGCAGCATCACCTTCGGAGGTGCCGGGGAGCTGTTTTTT
TRBV25-1,TRBJ1-1,few,.,CASSEKMNTEAFF,TGTGCCAGCAGTGAGAAAATGAACACTGAAGCTTTCTTT
TRBV20-1,TRBJ2-1,.,TRBD2,CSAREGRESTF,TGCAGTGCTAGAGAGGGGAGGGAGTCTACCTTC
TRBV20-1,TRBJ2-5,few,.,CSAKGGAGKTQYF,TGCAGTGCTAAAGGGGGGGCCGGGAAGACCCAGTACTTC
TRBV12-3/TRBV12-4,TRBJ2-7,few,.,CASSLWRRSSYEQYF,TGTGCCAGCAGTTTATGGCGCAGGAGCTCCTACGAGCAGTACTTC
TRBV5-1,TRBJ2-3,few,.,CASSLVDSADTQYF,TGCGCCAGCAGCTTGGTCGACAGCGCAGATACGCAGTATTTT
TRBV10-3,TRBJ2-7,.,TRBD1,CAIRRSGGEQYF,TGTGCCATCAGGCGCTCAGGGGGCGAGCAGTACTTC
TRBV27,TRBJ2-5,.,.,CASSYRWGAEETQYF,TGTGCCAGCAGTTATAGATGGGGAGCGGAAGAGACCCAGTACTTC
TRBV7-3,TRBJ2-1,.,TRBD2,CASSFRGLVDEQFF,TGTGCCAGCAGCTTTCGCGGACTAGTTGATGAGCAGTTCTTC
TRBV5-1,TRBJ2-3,.,.,CASSLAAVQSTDMQYF,TGCGCCAGCAGCTTGGCAGCGGTCCAAAGCACAGATATGCAGTATTTT
TRBV5-8,TRBJ2-1,.,.,CASSLRWTPNNEQFF,TGTGCCAGCAGCTTGAGGTGGACGCCCAACAATGAGCAGTTCTTC
TRBV12-3/TRBV12-4,TRBJ1-2,few,.,CASVRAGTYGYTF,TGTGCCAGCGTGAGGGCAGGAACCTATGGCTACACCTTC
TRBV5-6,TRBJ2-7,many,TRBD2,CASSLGWGGRYEQYF,TGTGCCAGCAGCTTGGGTTGGGGGGGTAGATACGAGCAGTACTTC
TRBV5-1,TRBJ1-1,few,.,CASSYKTNTEAFF,TGCGCCAGCAGCTACAAGACAAACACTGAAGCTTTCTTT
TRBV12-3/TRBV12-4,TRBJ2-2,many,.,CASRSIGWGRRTGELFF,TGTGCCAGCAGAAGCATAGGGTGGGGGCGGAGAACCGGGGAGCTGTTTTTT
TRBV20-1,TRBJ2-4,few,.,CSARPLDWQKNIQYF,TGCAGTGCTAGACCCCTCGACTGGCAGAAAAACATTCAGTACTTC